This T cell receptor (beta chain) was identified during a study of cytomegalovirus exposure and HLA in healthy donors. Study in general: The roughly 110 validation repertoires were reported in a later analysis to have been generated on the same platform as the 666 first-cohort repertoires. Study-wide results and caveats: Published work reported that the classifier diagnosed cytomegalovirus status with high specificity and sensitivity. A few CMV-associated chains were confirmed in vitro to be specific for CMV antigens.

The method was immunoSEQ multiplex PCR; TCRdb's version includes in-frame clones alone and lacks a portion of them. The sample has roughly 190,000 clones, around 88% seen once. Note on this clone: Its antigen is not known.

Germline CDR1 is SGHRS and CDR2 is YFSETQ. The V end was cut by 5 bases, the J end by 5 bases, with 14 bases between. The CDR3 has 14 residues. This sequence originates from a woman aged 18-35 years in good health and CMV-seronegative. Material for sequencing was PBMCs. This chain links TRBV5-1 with TRBJ2-1, with D maybe TRBD2 (6 bases). The CDR3 DNA follows: TGCGCCAGCAGGGGCGGGACGAGAAACAATGAGCAGTTCTTC. Its translation: CASRGGTRNNEQFF.